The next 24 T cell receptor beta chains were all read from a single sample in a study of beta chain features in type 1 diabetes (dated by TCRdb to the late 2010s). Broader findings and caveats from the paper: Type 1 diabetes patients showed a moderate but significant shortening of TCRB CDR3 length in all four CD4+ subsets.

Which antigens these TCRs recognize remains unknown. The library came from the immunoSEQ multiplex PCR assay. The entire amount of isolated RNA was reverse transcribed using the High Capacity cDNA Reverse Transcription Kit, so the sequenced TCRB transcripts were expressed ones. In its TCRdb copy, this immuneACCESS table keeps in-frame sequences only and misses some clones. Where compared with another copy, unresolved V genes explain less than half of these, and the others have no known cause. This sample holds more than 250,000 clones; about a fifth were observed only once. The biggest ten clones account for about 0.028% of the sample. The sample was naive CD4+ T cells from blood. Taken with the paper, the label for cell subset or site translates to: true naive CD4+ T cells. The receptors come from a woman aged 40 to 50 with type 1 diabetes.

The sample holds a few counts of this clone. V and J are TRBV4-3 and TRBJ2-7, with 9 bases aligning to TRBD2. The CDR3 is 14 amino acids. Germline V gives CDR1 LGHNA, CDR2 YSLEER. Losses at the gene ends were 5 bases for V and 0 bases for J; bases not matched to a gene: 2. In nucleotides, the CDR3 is TGCGCCAGCAGCTCGACTAGCGGCTCCTACGAGCAGTACTTC. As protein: CASSSTSGSYEQYF.

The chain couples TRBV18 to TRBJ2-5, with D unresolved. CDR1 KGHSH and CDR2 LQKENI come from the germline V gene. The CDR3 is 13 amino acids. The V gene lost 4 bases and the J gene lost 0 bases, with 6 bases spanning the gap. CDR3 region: CASSLRYQETQYF. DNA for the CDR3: TGTGCCAGCTCACTACGGTACCAAGAGACCCAGTACTTC. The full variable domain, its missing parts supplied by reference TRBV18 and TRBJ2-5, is NAGVMQNPRHLVRRRGQEARLRCSPMKGHSHVYWYRQLPEEGLKFMVYLQKENIIDESGMPKERFSAEFPKEGPSILRIQQVVRGDSAAYFCASSLRYQETQYFGPGTRLLVL.

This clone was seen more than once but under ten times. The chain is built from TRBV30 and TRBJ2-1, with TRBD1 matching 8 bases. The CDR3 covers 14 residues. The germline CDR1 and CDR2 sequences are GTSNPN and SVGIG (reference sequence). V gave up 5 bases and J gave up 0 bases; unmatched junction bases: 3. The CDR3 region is CAWGQGASYNEQFF. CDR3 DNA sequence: TGTGCCTGGGGTCAGGGGGCCTCCTACAATGAGCAGTTCTTC.

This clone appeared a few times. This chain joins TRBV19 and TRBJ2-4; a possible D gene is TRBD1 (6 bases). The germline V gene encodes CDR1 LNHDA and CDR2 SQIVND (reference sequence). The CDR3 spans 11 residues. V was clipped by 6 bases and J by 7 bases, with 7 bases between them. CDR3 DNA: TGTGCCAGTAGGCAGGGGAACATTCAGTACTTC. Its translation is CASRQGNIQYF.

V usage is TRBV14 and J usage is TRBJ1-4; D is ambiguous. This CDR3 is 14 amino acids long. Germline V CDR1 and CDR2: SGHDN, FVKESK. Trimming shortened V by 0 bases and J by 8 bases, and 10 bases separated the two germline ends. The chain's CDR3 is CASSQEFIREKLFF. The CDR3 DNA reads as TGTGCCAGCAGCCAAGAATTTATCCGGGAAAAACTGTTTTTT.

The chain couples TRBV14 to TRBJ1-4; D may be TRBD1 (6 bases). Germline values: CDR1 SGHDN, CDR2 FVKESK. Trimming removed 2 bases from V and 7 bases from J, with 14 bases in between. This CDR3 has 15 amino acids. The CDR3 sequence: CASSQRQASGEKLFF. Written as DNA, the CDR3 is TGTGCCAGCAGCCAAAGACAGGCTTCGGGTGAAAAACTGTTTTTT. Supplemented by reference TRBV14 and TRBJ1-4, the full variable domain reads EAGVTQFPSHSVIEKGQTVTLRCDPISGHDNLYWYRRVMGKEIKFLLHFVKESKQDESGMPNNRFLAERTGGTYSTLKVQPAELEDSGVYFCASSQRQASGEKLFFGSGTQLSVL.

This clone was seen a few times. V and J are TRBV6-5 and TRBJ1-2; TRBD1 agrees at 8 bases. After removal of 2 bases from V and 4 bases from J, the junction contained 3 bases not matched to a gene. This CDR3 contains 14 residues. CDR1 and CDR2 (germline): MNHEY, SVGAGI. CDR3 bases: TGTGCCAGCAGTTACCGAGACAGGGGCTATGGCTACACCTTC. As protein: CASSYRDRGYGYTF.

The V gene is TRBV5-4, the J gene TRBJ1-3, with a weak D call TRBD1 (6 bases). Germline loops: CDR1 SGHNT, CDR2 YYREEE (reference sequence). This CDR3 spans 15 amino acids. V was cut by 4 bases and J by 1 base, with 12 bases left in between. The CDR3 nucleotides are TGTGCCAGCAGCAGCTCAGGGGCATCTGGAAACACCATATATTTT. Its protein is CASSSSGASGNTIYF.

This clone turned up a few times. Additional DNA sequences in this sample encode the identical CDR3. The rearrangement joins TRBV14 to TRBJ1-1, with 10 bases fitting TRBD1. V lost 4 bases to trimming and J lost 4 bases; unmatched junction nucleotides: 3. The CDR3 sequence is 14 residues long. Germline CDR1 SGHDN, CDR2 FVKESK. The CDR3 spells CASSPRTGGTEAFF. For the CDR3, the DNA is TGTGCCAGCAGCCCGCGGACAGGGGGCACTGAAGCTTTCTTT.

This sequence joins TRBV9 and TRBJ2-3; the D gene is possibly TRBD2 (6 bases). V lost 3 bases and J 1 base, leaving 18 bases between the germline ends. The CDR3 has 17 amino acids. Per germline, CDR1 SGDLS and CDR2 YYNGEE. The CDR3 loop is CASSGLGLRGGTDTQYF. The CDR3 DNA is TGTGCCAGCAGCGGACTAGGGCTGCGAGGAGGCACAGATACGCAGTATTTT. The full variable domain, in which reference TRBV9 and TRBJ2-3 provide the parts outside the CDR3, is DSGVTQTPKHLITATGQRVTLRCSPRSGDLSVYWYQQSLDQGLQFLIQYYNGEERAKGNILERFSAQQFPDLHSELNLSSLELGDSALYFCASSGLGLRGGTDTQYFGPGTRLTVL.

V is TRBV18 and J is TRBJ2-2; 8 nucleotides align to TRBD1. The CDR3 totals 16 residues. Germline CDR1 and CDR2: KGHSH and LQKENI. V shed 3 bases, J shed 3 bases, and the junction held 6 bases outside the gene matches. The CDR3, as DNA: TGTGCCAGCTCACCTATGACAGGGGTGCACACCGGGGAGCTGTTTTTT. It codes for CASSPMTGVHTGELFF.

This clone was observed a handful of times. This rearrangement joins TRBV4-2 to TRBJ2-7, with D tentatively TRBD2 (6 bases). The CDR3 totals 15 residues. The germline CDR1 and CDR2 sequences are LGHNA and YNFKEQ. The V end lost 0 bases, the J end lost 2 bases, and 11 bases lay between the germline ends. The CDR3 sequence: CASSQEEGSPYEQYF. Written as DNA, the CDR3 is TGTGCCAGCAGCCAAGAGGAGGGGTCCCCCTACGAGCAGTACTTC.

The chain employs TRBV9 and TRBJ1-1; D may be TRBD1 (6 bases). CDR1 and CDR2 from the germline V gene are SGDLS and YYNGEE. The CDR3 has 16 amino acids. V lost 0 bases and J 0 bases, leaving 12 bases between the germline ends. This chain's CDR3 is CASSVGRGAMNTEAFF. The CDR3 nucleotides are TGTGCCAGCAGCGTAGGCAGGGGCGCGATGAACACTGAAGCTTTCTTT.

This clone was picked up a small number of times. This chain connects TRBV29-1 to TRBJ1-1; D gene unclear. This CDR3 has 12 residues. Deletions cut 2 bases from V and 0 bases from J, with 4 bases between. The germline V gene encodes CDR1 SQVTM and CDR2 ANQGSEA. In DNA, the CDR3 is TGCAGCGTTGAAATCATGAACACTGAAGCTTTCTTT. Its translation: CSVEIMNTEAFF.

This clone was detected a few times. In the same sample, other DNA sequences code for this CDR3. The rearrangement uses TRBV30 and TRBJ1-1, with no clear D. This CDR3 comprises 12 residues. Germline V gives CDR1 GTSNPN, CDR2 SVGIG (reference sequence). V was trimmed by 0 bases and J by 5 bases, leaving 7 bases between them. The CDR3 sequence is CAWSVGGTEAFF. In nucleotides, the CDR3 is TGTGCCTGGAGTGTAGGAGGGACTGAAGCTTTCTTT.

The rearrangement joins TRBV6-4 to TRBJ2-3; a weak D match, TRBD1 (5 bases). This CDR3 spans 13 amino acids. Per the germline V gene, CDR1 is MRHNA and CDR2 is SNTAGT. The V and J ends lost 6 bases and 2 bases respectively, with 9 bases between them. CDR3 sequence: CASSVGHTDTQYF. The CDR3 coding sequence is TGTGCCAGCAGCGTGGGGCACACAGATACGCAGTATTTT.

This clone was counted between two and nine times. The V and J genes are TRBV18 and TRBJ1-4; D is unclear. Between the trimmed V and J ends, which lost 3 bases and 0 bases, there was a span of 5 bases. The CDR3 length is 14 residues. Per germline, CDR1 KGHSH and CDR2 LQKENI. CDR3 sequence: CASSPGATNEKLFF. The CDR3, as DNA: TGTGCCAGCTCACCGGGAGCAACTAATGAAAAACTGTTTTTT.

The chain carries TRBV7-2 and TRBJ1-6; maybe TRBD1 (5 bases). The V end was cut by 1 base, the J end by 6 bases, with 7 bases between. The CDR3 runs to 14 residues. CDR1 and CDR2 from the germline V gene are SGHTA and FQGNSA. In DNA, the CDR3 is TGTGCCAGCAGCTTAGGGGGGGGTAATTCACCCCTCCACTTT. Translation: CASSLGGGNSPLHF.

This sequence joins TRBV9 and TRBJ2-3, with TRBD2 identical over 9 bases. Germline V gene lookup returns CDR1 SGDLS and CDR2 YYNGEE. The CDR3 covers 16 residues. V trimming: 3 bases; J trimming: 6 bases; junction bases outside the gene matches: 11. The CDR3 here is CASSAVLAGVADTQYF. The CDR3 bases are TGTGCCAGCAGCGCCGTATTAGCGGGAGTGGCGGATACGCAGTATTTT.

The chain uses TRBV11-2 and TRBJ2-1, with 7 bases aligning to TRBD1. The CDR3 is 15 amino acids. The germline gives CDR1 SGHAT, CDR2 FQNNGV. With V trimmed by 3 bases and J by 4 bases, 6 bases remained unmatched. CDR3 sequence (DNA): TGTGCCAGCAGCTTTTCGACAGGGATATACAATGAGCAGTTCTTC. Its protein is CASSFSTGIYNEQFF.

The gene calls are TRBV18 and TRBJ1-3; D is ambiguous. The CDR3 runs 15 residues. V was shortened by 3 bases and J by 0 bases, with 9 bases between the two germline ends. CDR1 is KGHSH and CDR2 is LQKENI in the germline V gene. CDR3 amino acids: CASSPGVSSGNTIYF. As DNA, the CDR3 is TGTGCCAGCTCACCCGGGGTCAGCTCTGGAAACACCATATATTTT. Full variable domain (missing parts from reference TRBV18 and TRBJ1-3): NAGVMQNPRHLVRRRGQEARLRCSPMKGHSHVYWYRQLPEEGLKFMVYLQKENIIDESGMPKERFSAEFPKEGPSILRIQQVVRGDSAAYFCASSPGVSSGNTIYFGEGSWLTVV.

For the CDR3, the DNA is TGTGCTAGTGGTCCCGGGACTGGAAACACCATATATTTT. Protein sequence: CASGPGTGNTIYF. The chain joins TRBV12-5 to TRBJ1-3; D gene unclear. The CDR3 runs 13 residues. V shed 5 bases and J shed 2 bases, with 7 bases lying between them. Germline V gene sequence: CDR1 LGHNT, CDR2 FRNRAP.

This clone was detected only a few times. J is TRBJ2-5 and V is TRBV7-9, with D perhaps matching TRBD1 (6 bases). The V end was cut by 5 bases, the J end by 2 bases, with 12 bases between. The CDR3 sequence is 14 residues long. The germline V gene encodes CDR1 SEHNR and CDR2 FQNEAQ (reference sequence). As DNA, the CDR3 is TGTGCCAGCAGCCGACGGACAGCTCAAGAGACCCAGTACTTC. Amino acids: CASSRRTAQETQYF. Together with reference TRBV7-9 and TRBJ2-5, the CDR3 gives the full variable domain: DTGVSQNPRHKITKRGQNVTFRCDPISEHNRLYWYRQTLGQGPEFLTYFQNEAQLEKSRLLSDRFSAERPKGSFSTLEIQRTEQGDSAMYLCASSRRTAQETQYFGPGTRLLVL.

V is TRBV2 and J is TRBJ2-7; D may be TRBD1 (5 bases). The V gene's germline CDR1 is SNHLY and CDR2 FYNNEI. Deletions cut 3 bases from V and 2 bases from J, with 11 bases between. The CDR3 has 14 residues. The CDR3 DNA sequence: TGTGCCAGCAGTGATTCGGACACCACCTACGAGCAGTACTTC. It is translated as CASSDSDTTYEQYF.